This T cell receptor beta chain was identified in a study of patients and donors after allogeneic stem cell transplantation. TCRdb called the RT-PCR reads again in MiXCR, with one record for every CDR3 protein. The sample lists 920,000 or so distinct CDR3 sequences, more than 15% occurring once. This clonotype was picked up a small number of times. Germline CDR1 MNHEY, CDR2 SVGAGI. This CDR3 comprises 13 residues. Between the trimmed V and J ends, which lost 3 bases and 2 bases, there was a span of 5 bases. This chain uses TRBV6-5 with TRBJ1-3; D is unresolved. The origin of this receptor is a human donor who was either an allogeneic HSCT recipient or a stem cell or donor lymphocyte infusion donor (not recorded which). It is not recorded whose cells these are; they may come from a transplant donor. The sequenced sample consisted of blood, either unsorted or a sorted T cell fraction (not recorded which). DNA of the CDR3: TGTGCCAGCAGTTATAACCCTGGAAACACCATATATTTT. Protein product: CASSYNPGNTIYF.